A selection of T cell receptor beta chains follows, all from one sample in a study of neoadjuvant anti-PD-1 for oral cavity cancer. Only in-frame clones appear in the TCRdb table, and some are missing; sequencing was by immunoSEQ multiplex PCR. The data contain about 8,500 clones, approximately 72% of them singletons. The sample consisted of PBMCs, taken after nivolumab (anti-PD-1) treatment. These receptors were collected from a person between 40 and 80 years old with oral cavity squamous cell carcinoma. Each CDR3 is given with its conserved first and last residue. The order of the fields is CDR3 DNA, CDR3 protein, D gene, V gene, J gene, clone size, CDR3 length. D genes are given only for firm matches. A clone size is listed for some rows: how often the clone was seen (once, few, many), or a class if it is expanded.

TGTGCCAGCAGTGAATTCCTCAATGAGCAGTTCTTC	CASSEFLNEQFF	.	TRBV2	TRBJ2-1	.	12
TGTGCCAGCAGTTTGAGGGTTTCCCCTGGGGGCTACACCTTC	CASSLRVSPGGYTF	.	TRBV28	TRBJ1-2	.	14
TGTGCCAGCAGTTCGAAGGGGGCGTATCACTATGGCTACACCTTC	CASSSKGAYHYGYTF	TRBD1	TRBV27	TRBJ1-2	.	15
TGTGCCAGTACTCATATCACGGGACAGTTGCATGGCTACACCTTC	CASTHITGQLHGYTF	TRBD1	TRBV19	TRBJ1-2	.	15
TGTGCCAGTATACCGATGGCTTGGAGCAATCAGCCCCAGCATTTT	CASIPMAWSNQPQHF	.	TRBV19	TRBJ1-5	once	15
TGTGCCAGCAGCTTTCCTAATTCCATGAACACTGAAGCTTTCTTT	CASSFPNSMNTEAFF	.	TRBV7-9	TRBJ1-1	.	15
TGCGCCAGCAGGGCGGGAGGGGTCGCCGATGAGCAGTTCTTC	CASRAGGVADEQFF	TRBD2	TRBV5-1	TRBJ2-1	.	14
TGTGCCAGCAGTTACTCAGGGGGTACGCAGTATTTT	CASSYSGGTQYF	.	TRBV6-5	TRBJ2-3	.	12
TGTGCCAGCAACCTGAGACAGGCAGTTACTGGGCAGCCCCAGCATTTT	CASNLRQAVTGQPQHF	.	TRBV2	TRBJ1-5	.	16
TGTGCCAGCAGCCGGGACAGCCCCGTGCACGGGCCCCAGCATTTT	CASSRDSPVHGPQHF	TRBD1	TRBV6-5	TRBJ1-5	.	15
TGTGCCAGCAGCTCCCGGAGTAACTATGGCTACACCTTC	CASSSRSNYGYTF	.	TRBV11-2	TRBJ1-2	.	13
TGCGCCAGCAGTGATTCCTCCGGGACTAGCGGGAAGGAGACCCAGTACTTC	CASSDSSGTSGKETQYF	TRBD2	TRBV10-2	TRBJ2-5	.	17
TGCGCCAGCAGCCATCGTGGCGGGGGGCCTTGGGAGCAGTTCTTC	CASSHRGGGPWEQFF	TRBD2	TRBV4-1	TRBJ2-1	once	15